Following are 24 T cell receptor beta chains from one sample sequenced in a study of OX40 agonist ivuxolimab in advanced cancers. This table comes from immunoSEQ multiplex PCR, and its TCRdb copy is limited to in-frame clones, with some not included. Found here are about 24,000 clones, roughly 91% of them singletons; the top ten hold about 47%. The sequences come from CD4+ or CD8+ T cells sorted from blood, collected in a trial of the OX40 agonist ivuxolimab. The receptor set was obtained from an adult with an advanced solid tumor such as melanoma, head and neck, liver or kidney cancer.

The V and J genes are TRBV6-4 and TRBJ2-3; unclear D gene. Germline assignment: CDR1 MRHNA and CDR2 SNTAGT. Trimming removed 0 bases from V and 2 bases from J, with 12 bases in between. The CDR3 covers 16 residues. DNA of the CDR3: TGTGCCAGCAGTGACTCGAAACAGACTGACACAGATACGCAGTATTTT. Its protein product is CASSDSKQTDTDTQYF.

The rearrangement links TRBV7-9 to TRBJ2-7; 9 positions agree with TRBD1. The germline gives CDR1 SEHNR, CDR2 FQNEAQ (reference sequence). V shed 1 base, J shed 6 bases, and the junction held 10 bases outside the gene matches. The CDR3 runs 16 residues. CDR3 in amino acids: CASSLGQGGWPLEQYF. For the CDR3, the DNA is TGTGCCAGCAGCTTAGGACAGGGGGGCTGGCCACTCGAGCAGTACTTC.

The chain employs TRBV18 and TRBJ1-2; D possibly corresponds to TRBD1 (6 bases). V was clipped by 3 bases and J by 8 bases, with 13 bases between them. The CDR3 contains 13 residues. CDR1 and CDR2 (germline): KGHSH, LQKENI. The CDR3 nucleotides are TGTGCCAGCTCACCCGACAGGCTAGGGGGCTACACCTTC. Its translation: CASSPDRLGGYTF.

The V gene is TRBV6-1, the J gene TRBJ2-7; 8 positions agree with TRBD1. CDR1 is MNHNS, CDR2 SASEGT, per germline. V shed 6 bases and J 3 bases; nucleotides not matched to a gene: 7. This CDR3 spans 14 amino acids. The CDR3 region is CASRGQARVYEQYF. CDR3 in DNA: TGTGCCAGCAGGGGACAGGCCAGGGTCTACGAGCAGTACTTC.

The chain has TRBV9 and TRBJ2-7, with D uncertain. The germline CDR1 and CDR2 sequences are SGDLS and YYNGEE. The CDR3 extends over 13 amino acids. V was trimmed by 0 bases and J by 3 bases, leaving 7 bases between them. The CDR3 reads CASSVGADYEQYF. CDR3 nucleotides: TGTGCCAGCAGCGTAGGCGCCGACTACGAGCAGTACTTC.

This sequence joins TRBV7-8 and TRBJ2-5; 7 positions agree with TRBD1. CDR1 and CDR2 (germline): SGHVS, FQNEAQ. The CDR3 is 13 amino acids. The J segment lost 2 bases and the V segment lost 4 bases, leaving 1 base of the junction unmatched. CDR3 sequence reads: CASSSGQQETQYF. The CDR3 bases are TGTGCCAGCAGCTCGGGACAGCAAGAGACCCAGTACTTC.

This clone was observed a few times. The CDR3 bases are TGTGCCAGCAGCTACGGGGTTTCTGGAAACACCATATATTTT. Encoded protein: CASSYGVSGNTIYF. The rearrangement uses TRBV9 and TRBJ1-3; D gene unclear. V gave up 4 bases and J gave up 1 base, with 9 bases separating them. Germline V gene data show CDR1 as SGDLS and CDR2 as YYNGEE. The CDR3 totals 14 residues.

The chain has TRBV10-3 and TRBJ1-1; 10 bases line up with TRBD1. The CDR3 loop spans 16 amino acids. J lost 0 bases, V lost 1 base, and 2 bases had no gene match. The germline V gene encodes CDR1 ENHRY and CDR2 SYGVKD. In nucleotides, the CDR3 is TGTGCCATCAGTGAGTGGGGACAGGGGATGAACACTGAAGCTTTCTTT. It specifies CAISEWGQGMNTEAFF.

This chain uses TRBV5-1 with TRBJ2-7, with 7 bases aligning to TRBD1. CDR1 and CDR2 (germline): SGHRS, YFSETQ. The ends lost 5 bases at V and 0 bases at J; junction bases unmatched: 11. The CDR3 consists of 16 residues. CDR3 sequence (DNA): TGCGCCAGCAGTCCCGGGGACAGAATATACTCCTACGAGCAGTACTTC. Its translation is CASSPGDRIYSYEQYF.

The chain has TRBV7-9 and TRBJ2-7; D possibly corresponds to TRBD2 (5 bases). This CDR3 comprises 16 residues. Between the trimmed V and J ends, which lost 1 base and 0 bases, there was a span of 13 bases. Germline-derived CDR1 and CDR2 are SEHNR and FQNEAQ (reference sequence). CDR3 in amino acids: CASSLVIAYSSYEQYF. As DNA, the CDR3 is TGTGCCAGCAGCTTAGTAATAGCGTACTCCTCCTACGAGCAGTACTTC.

This clone was found once. The chain uses TRBV7-9 and TRBJ2-2; 7 bases are shared with TRBD1. J was trimmed by 2 bases and V by 7 bases; bases with no gene match: 7. The germline V gene has CDR1 SEHNR and CDR2 FQNEAQ (reference sequence). This CDR3 is built from 15 residues. In DNA form, the CDR3 reads TGTGCCAGCACTCGGGACAGAGTAAACACCGGGGAGCTGTTTTTT. Translated, it gives CASTRDRVNTGELFF. Full variable domain (remainder filled in from reference TRBV7-9 and TRBJ2-2): DTGVSQNPRHKITKRGQNVTFRCDPISEHNRLYWYRQTLGQGPEFLTYFQNEAQLEKSRLLSDRFSAERPKGSFSTLEIQRTEQGDSAMYLCASTRDRVNTGELFFGEGSRLTVL.

The chain couples TRBV2 to TRBJ2-5, with D possibly being TRBD2 (6 bases). The last part of the DNA fits TRBJ2-7 better; the J call may be wrong. CDR1 and CDR2 (germline): SNHLY, FYNNEI. This CDR3 is 13 amino acids long. CDR3 loop: CATSLRDAYEQYF. The CDR3 region has the DNA TGTGCCACCTCATTGCGGGATGCCTACGAGCAGTACTTC.

The chain employs TRBV9 and TRBJ1-6, with D hard to call. V was trimmed by 0 bases and J by 7 bases, leaving 11 bases between them. This CDR3 is 15 amino acids long. In germline, CDR1 is SGDLS, CDR2 YYNGEE. As DNA, the CDR3 is TGTGCCAGCAGCGTAGACGGCAGCTTGAATTCACCCCTCCACTTT. Its protein is CASSVDGSLNSPLHF.

The chain carries TRBV5-4 and TRBJ2-4, with D possibly matching TRBD1 (5 bases). Trimming shortened V by 5 bases and J by 7 bases, and 19 bases separated the two germline ends. CDR3 size: 15 residues. CDR1 SGHNT and CDR2 YYREEE come from the germline V gene (reference sequence). CDR3 in amino acids: CASSTSFGAGNIQYF. The CDR3 DNA sequence: TGTGCCAGCAGTACCTCGTTTGGTGCAGGGAACATTCAGTACTTC.

The CDR3 sequence is CASSLKTDARNTEAFF. The CDR3 coding sequence is TGTGCCAGCTCACTAAAGACAGACGCAAGGAACACTGAAGCTTTCTTT. The chain recombines TRBV18 with TRBJ1-1; D is possibly TRBD1 (5 bases). V was shortened by 4 bases and J by 1 base, with 16 bases between the two germline ends. The CDR3 sequence is 16 residues long. From germline, CDR1 is KGHSH and CDR2 LQKENI.

This chain links TRBV28 with TRBJ2-7; tentative D call: TRBD2 (5 bases). The CDR3 runs to 16 residues. Trimming took 5 bases from V and 0 from J, leaving 17 bases between them. Germline-derived CDR1 and CDR2 are MDHEN and SYDVKM. CDR3 residues: CASSPSEGTASYEQYF. The DNA for the CDR3 is TGTGCCAGCAGTCCGTCTGAGGGTACTGCCTCCTACGAGCAGTACTTC.

The chain employs TRBV7-2 and TRBJ1-1; 7 bases map to TRBD1. The CDR3 covers 14 residues. Germline CDR1 reads SGHTA; CDR2 reads FQGNSA. Germline trimming cut 5 bases from V and 4 bases from J; bases unmatched to any gene: 7. The DNA of the CDR3 is TGTGCCAGCAGCCTCCAGGGGGGGGGCACTGAAGCTTTCTTT. This gives the protein CASSLQGGGTEAFF.

This chain uses TRBV5-5 with TRBJ2-7; 8 bases agree with TRBD2. The J segment lost 3 bases and the V segment lost 0 bases, leaving 2 bases of the junction unmatched. CDR3 size: 14 residues. Germline loops: CDR1 SGHKS, CDR2 YYEKEE (reference sequence). The CDR3: CASSLAAGGYEQYF. The CDR3 DNA sequence: TGTGCCAGCAGCTTGGCTGCGGGAGGCTACGAGCAGTACTTC.

The V gene is TRBV6-5, the J gene TRBJ2-7; the match to TRBD1 covers 7 bases. The germline V gene encodes CDR1 MNHEY and CDR2 SVGAGI. The CDR3 runs to 14 residues. After removal of 0 bases from V and 6 bases from J, the junction contained 5 bases not matched to a gene. In nucleotides, the CDR3 is TGTGCCAGCAGTTACTCGAGACAGGGCGGCGAGCAGTACTTC. Translating it yields CASSYSRQGGEQYF.

The V gene is TRBV18, the J gene TRBJ1-1, with 9 bases that match TRBD1. Germline-derived CDR1 and CDR2 are KGHSH and LQKENI. CDR3 length equals 14 residues. V dropped 6 bases and J dropped 1; count of bases not matched to a gene: 3. CDR3 protein: CASSGQGKNTEAFF. The CDR3 DNA sequence: TGTGCCAGCTCTGGACAGGGGAAGAACACTGAAGCTTTCTTT.

The genes are TRBV10-2 and TRBJ1-1; 8 bases match TRBD1. Germline CDR1 WSHSY, CDR2 SAAADI. The CDR3 is 15 amino acids. V gave up 6 bases and J gave up 3 bases; unmatched junction bases: 9. CDR3 nucleotide sequence: TGCGCCAGCAGCGATCAGGGGGCCTGGGACACTGAAGCTTTCTTT. As protein: CASSDQGAWDTEAFF.

The chain joins TRBV9 to TRBJ2-2; D remains ambiguous. Per the germline V gene, CDR1 is SGDLS and CDR2 is YYNGEE. The ends were cut back, 5 bases at V and 0 bases at J, with 5 bases in the middle. CDR3 size: 13 residues. CDR3 DNA sequence: TGTGCCAGCAGTGCCTCGAACACCGGGGAGCTGTTTTTT. Its translation is CASSASNTGELFF.

This clone has just one count. The chain employs TRBV30 and TRBJ1-2; 8 bases line up with TRBD1. Germline V lookup: CDR1 GTSNPN, CDR2 SVGIG (reference sequence). The V and J ends lost 2 bases and 3 bases, in that order; junction bases with no gene match: 17. The CDR3 loop spans 18 amino acids. In DNA, the CDR3 is TGTGCCTGGAGTCTCCCCGGACCCGGGACAGGAACCCACTATGGCTACACCTTC. Translation: CAWSLPGPGTGTHYGYTF.

This clone was picked up one time. The V gene is TRBV9, the J gene TRBJ2-1, with TRBD2 matching over 7 bases. This CDR3 has 15 residues. Germline CDR1 SGDLS, CDR2 YYNGEE. Trimming at V came to 3 bases and at J to 8 bases, leaving 11 bases not matched to a gene. The CDR3 loop reads CASSGLADKPHEQFF. CDR3 in DNA: TGTGCCAGCAGCGGACTAGCTGACAAACCACATGAGCAGTTCTTC.